These 7 T cell receptor beta chains originate from one sample sequenced in a study of T cells expressing NK-cell markers. TCRdb derives one entry per CDR3 protein from the 5' RACE reads, leaving out DNA. In total, the table holds some 600,000 distinct CDR3 sequences. The sequenced material came from blood T cells: a sorted CD56 or NKG2C T cell subset, CD4+ or CD8+ T cells, or bulk PBMC T cells (not recorded which). The source of these receptors is a young man in good health.

V and J are TRBV20-1 and TRBJ2-5; the D gene TCRdb calls, TRBD2, cannot be checked with no DNA. The germline V gene has CDR1 DFQATT and CDR2 SNEGSKA (reference sequence). The CDR3 is 15 residues long. The CDR3 region is CSALRSGIGQETQYF.

V is TRBV12-3 or TRBV12-4 and J is TRBJ2-3; TCRdb designates TRBD2, a call that cannot be tested without DNA. The CDR3 is 15 residues long. CDR3 residues: CASSLRGQGGDTQYF.

V and J are TRBV27 and TRBJ2-7; with no DNA, the TCRdb D assignment of TRBD2 cannot be verified. CDR1 MNHEY and CDR2 SMNVEV come from the germline V gene (reference sequence). The CDR3 is 14 amino acids. CDR3 sequence reads: CASSSRVGQNEQYF.

The chain joins TRBV24-1 to TRBJ1-2; TCRdb calls TRBD1, which cannot be checked without DNA. In germline, CDR1 is KGHDR, CDR2 SFDVKD. This CDR3 is 14 amino acids long. The CDR3 reads CATSDPDRSYGYTF.

The chain combines TRBV11-3 with TRBJ2-1; with no DNA, the TCRdb D assignment of TRBD2 cannot be verified. This CDR3 comprises 14 residues. Germline CDR1 reads SGHNT; CDR2 reads YENEEA. The chain's CDR3 is CASSAYTDRGEQFF.

The rearrangement links TRBV7-9 to TRBJ2-3; TCRdb lists TRBD1, though no DNA is available to test this call. The CDR3 loop spans 15 amino acids. The germline V gene has CDR1 SEHNR and CDR2 FQNEAQ (reference sequence). The CDR3 loop reads CASSSVKGRSDTQYF.

The rearrangement uses TRBV5-1 and TRBJ1-1; TCRdb calls TRBD1, which cannot be checked without DNA. Germline CDR1 and CDR2: SGHRS and YFSETQ. The CDR3 spans 14 residues. This chain's CDR3 is CASSTRGWDTEAFF.